The 12 T cell receptor beta chains in this list originate from one sample, sequenced in a study of shared clonotypes between healthy human individuals. Assay used: immunoSEQ multiplex PCR; TCRdb lists only in-frame clones, some missing. Of some 1.1 million clones listed, approximately 80% are singletons. Source material: memory CD4+ T cells from PBMCs. The sample's subset: CD45RA-negative fraction. The receptors shown here come from a young man in good health. Some clones in this sample may be carry-over from other donors' samples.

This chain uses TRBV25-1 with TRBJ2-5, with D perhaps matching TRBD2 (6 bases). With 2 bases removed from V and 0 bases from J, the gap between germline ends came to 7 bases. The CDR3 is made up of 14 amino acids. Per germline, CDR1 MGHDK and CDR2 SYGVNS. The CDR3 is CASSEGGNQETQYF. The CDR3 coding sequence is TGTGCCAGCAGTGAAGGAGGGAACCAAGAGACCCAGTACTTC.

The V and J genes are TRBV7-2 and TRBJ2-7, with 8 nucleotides matching TRBD2. In germline, CDR1 is SGHTA, CDR2 FQGNSA. J lost 0 bases, V lost 5 bases, and 3 bases had no gene match. The CDR3 length is 14 residues. The DNA of the CDR3 is TGTGCCAGCAGCCTACTAGCGGCCTCCTACGAGCAGTACTTC. Translated: CASSLLAASYEQYF.

This clone was recorded a few times. The CDR3 loop reads CASSVGYNQPQHF. The CDR3 DNA follows: TGTGCCAGCAGCGTGGGTTACAATCAGCCCCAGCATTTT. The chain employs TRBV9 and TRBJ1-5; D gene unclear. The CDR3 has 13 residues. Germline CDR1 and CDR2: SGDLS and YYNGEE. The V gene lost 2 bases and the J gene lost 3 bases, with 6 bases spanning the gap. The whole variable domain, remainder taken from reference TRBV9 and TRBJ1-5, is DSGVTQTPKHLITATGQRVTLRCSPRSGDLSVYWYQQSLDQGLQFLIQYYNGEERAKGNILERFSAQQFPDLHSELNLSSLELGDSALYFCASSVGYNQPQHFGDGTRLSIL.

This clone was recorded a few times. V is TRBV6-5 and J is TRBJ2-7, with 7 positions matching TRBD2. V shed 6 bases, J shed 4 bases, and the junction held 12 bases outside the gene matches. The CDR3 is 15 residues long. The germline CDR1 and CDR2 sequences are MNHEY and SVGAGI. The CDR3 protein is CASSPTSVKGYEQYF. The CDR3 bases are TGTGCCAGCAGCCCTACTAGCGTTAAGGGGTACGAGCAGTACTTC.

The chain joins TRBV15 to TRBJ2-7; 15 bases agree with TRBD2. This CDR3 region has 18 residues. Germline-derived CDR1 and CDR2 are LNHNV and YYDKDF (reference sequence). The ends lost 0 bases at V and 5 bases at J; junction bases unmatched: 8. The CDR3 nucleotides are TGTGCCACCAGCAGAGACCCCCTGGGACTAGCGGGAGGCCACGAGCAGTACTTC. It encodes CATSRDPLGLAGGHEQYF.

A few counts support this clone. This sequence joins TRBV7-9 and TRBJ1-5, with D uncertain. Between the trimmed V and J ends, which lost 8 bases and 4 bases, there was a span of 15 bases. Germline assignment: CDR1 SEHNR and CDR2 FQNEAQ (reference sequence). CDR3 length: 14 amino acids. CDR3: CASGPQSGNQPQHF. In nucleotides, the CDR3 is TGTGCCAGCGGTCCCCAATCGGGTAATCAGCCCCAGCATTTT. Supplemented by reference TRBV7-9 and TRBJ1-5, the full variable domain reads DTGVSQNPRHKITKRGQNVTFRCDPISEHNRLYWYRQTLGQGPEFLTYFQNEAQLEKSRLLSDRFSAERPKGSFSTLEIQRTEQGDSAMYLCASGPQSGNQPQHFGDGTRLSIL.

The chain couples TRBV5-1 to TRBJ2-2; the match to TRBD2 covers 7 bases. The CDR3 sequence is 19 residues long. Germline-derived CDR1 and CDR2 are SGHRS and YFSETQ. Trimming cost V 3 bases and J 3 bases; bases outside gene matches: 17. The chain's CDR3 is CASSSHPWGSGEYTGELFF. The CDR3 DNA reads TGCGCCAGCAGCTCCCACCCCTGGGGCAGCGGGGAGTACACCGGGGAGCTGTTTTTT.

The chain is built from TRBV19 and TRBJ2-5; a weak D match, TRBD2 (6 bases). CDR1 is LNHDA, CDR2 SQIVND, per germline (reference sequence). This CDR3 contains 15 residues. V lost 5 bases to trimming and J lost 4 bases, with 17 bases between them. CDR3 nucleotides: TGTGCCAGTAGTGGGGTTGGGCTAGCGAGAGAGACCCAGTACTTC. It is translated as CASSGVGLARETQYF.

This clone was seen more than once but under ten times. CDR3 protein: CASIRGRNTEAFF. The CDR3 nucleotides are TGTGCCAGCATACGAGGGCGGAACACTGAAGCTTTCTTT. The chain employs TRBV5-5 and TRBJ1-1; no definite D call. The length of the CDR3 is 13 residues. CDR1 SGHKS and CDR2 YYEKEE come from the germline V gene (reference sequence). V was trimmed by 6 bases and J by 1 base, leaving 10 bases between them.

About this clone: With a much larger clone just one base away, this may be a read error. The J gene is TRBJ2-7, the V gene TRBV19, with D tentatively TRBD1 or TRBD2 (5 bases each). The CDR3 sequence is 13 residues long. Per the germline V gene, CDR1 is LNHDA and CDR2 is SQIVND (reference sequence). The CDR3, as DNA: TGTGCCAGTGGAAGGGACGGAGGCTACGGGCAGTACTTC. Its protein product is CASGRDGGYGQYF.

This clone was detected many times. The chain uses TRBV11-1 and TRBJ1-1, with 7 positions matching TRBD1. The V segment lost 5 bases and the J segment 4 bases; nucleotides outside the gene matches: 7. Per the germline V gene, CDR1 is SGHAT and CDR2 is FQDESV (reference sequence). This CDR3 is built from 14 residues. The CDR3 DNA reads TGTGCCAGCAGCGGCAGGGGGTCGATCACTGAAGCTTTCTTT. Translating it yields CASSGRGSITEAFF.

This chain uses TRBV5-1 with TRBJ1-2; D unresolved. Germline CDR1 and CDR2: SGHRS and YFSETQ. This CDR3 contains 13 residues. Trimming took 2 bases from V and 0 from J, leaving 5 bases between them. CDR3 sequence reads: CASSLDTNYGYTF. Here the CDR3 DNA reads TGCGCCAGCAGCTTAGACACTAACTATGGCTACACCTTC.